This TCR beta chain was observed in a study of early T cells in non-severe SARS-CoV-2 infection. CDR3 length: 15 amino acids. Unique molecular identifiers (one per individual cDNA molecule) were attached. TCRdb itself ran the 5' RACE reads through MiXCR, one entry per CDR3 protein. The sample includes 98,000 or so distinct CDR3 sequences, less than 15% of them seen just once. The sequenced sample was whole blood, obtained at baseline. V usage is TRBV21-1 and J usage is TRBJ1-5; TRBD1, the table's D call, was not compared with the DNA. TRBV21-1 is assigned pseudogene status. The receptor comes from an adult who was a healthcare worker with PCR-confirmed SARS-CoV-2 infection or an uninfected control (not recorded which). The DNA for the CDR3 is TGTGCCAGCAGCAAACCCCGACAGATCCTTGTGCCCCAGCATTTT. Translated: CASSKPRQILVPQHF.